This T cell receptor (beta chain) was profiled in a study of T cells after yellow fever vaccination. Overall study results and limits: Clonotypes appearing in both CD4 and CD8 compartments existed, and their share was small.

TCRdb reprocessed the 5' RACE reads with MiXCR, giving one entry per CDR3 protein. The repertoire holds around 360,000 distinct CDR3 sequences, with around 10% as singletons. The CDR3 covers 14 residues. The V end lost 7 bases, the J end lost 4 bases, and 14 bases lay between the germline ends. From germline, CDR1 is LNHDA and CDR2 SQIVND (reference sequence). Concerning this clonotype: Its antigen is not identified.

This receptor was identified in a man younger than 35 who received the YFV17D yellow fever vaccine. The V call is TRBV19, the J call TRBJ1-3; D call uncertain. The material sequenced was PBMCs, taken on the day of the first yellow fever vaccination. The CDR3 loop reads CASNAAGSGNTIYF. CDR3 DNA sequence: TGTGCCAGTAACGCCGCGGGTTCGGGAAACACCATATATTTT. Using reference TRBV19 and TRBJ1-3 for the parts outside the CDR3, the full variable domain is DGGITQSPKYLFRKEGQNVTLSCEQNLNHDAMYWYRQDPGQGLRLIYYSQIVNDFQKGDIAEGYSVSREKKESFPLTVTSAQKNPTAFYLCASNAAGSGNTIYFGEGSWLTVV.